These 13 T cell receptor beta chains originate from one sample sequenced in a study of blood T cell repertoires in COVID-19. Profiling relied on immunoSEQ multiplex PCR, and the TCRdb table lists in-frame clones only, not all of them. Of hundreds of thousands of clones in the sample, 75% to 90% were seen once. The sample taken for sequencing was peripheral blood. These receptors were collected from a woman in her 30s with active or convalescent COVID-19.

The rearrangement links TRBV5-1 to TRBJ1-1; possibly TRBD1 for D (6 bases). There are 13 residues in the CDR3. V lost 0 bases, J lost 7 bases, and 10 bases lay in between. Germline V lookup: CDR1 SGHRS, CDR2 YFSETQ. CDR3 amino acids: CASSLGGGYEAFF. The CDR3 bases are TGCGCCAGCAGCTTGGGAGGGGGTTATGAAGCTTTCTTT.

The CDR3 DNA sequence: TGTGCCTGGAGCGGTATTGGACTAGCGGAAAACAATGAGCAGTTCTTC. Protein: CAWSGIGLAENNEQFF. This chain connects TRBV30 to TRBJ2-1, with TRBD2 matching 10 bases. Germline trimming cut 3 bases from V and 5 bases from J; bases unmatched to any gene: 10. CDR3 size: 16 residues. Germline V gives CDR1 GTSNPN, CDR2 SVGIG (reference sequence). The variable domain in full, with the rest retrieved from reference TRBV30 and TRBJ2-1, is SQTIHQWPATLVQPVGSPLSLECTVEGTSNPNLYWYRQAAGRGLQLLFYSVGIGQISSEVPQNLSASRPQDRQFILSSKKLLLSDSGFYLCAWSGIGLAENNEQFFGPGTRLTVL.

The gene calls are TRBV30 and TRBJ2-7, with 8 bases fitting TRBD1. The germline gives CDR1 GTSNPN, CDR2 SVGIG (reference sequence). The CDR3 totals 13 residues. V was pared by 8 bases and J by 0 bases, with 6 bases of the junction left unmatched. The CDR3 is CAGTGTGSYEQYF. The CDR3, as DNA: TGTGCCGGAACCGGGACAGGCTCCTACGAGCAGTACTTC.

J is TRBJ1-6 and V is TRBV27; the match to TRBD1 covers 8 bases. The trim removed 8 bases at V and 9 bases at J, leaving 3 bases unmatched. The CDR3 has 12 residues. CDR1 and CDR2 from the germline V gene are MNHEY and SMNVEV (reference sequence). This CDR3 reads CASAGGSSPLHF. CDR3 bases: TGTGCCAGCGCAGGGGGCAGTTCACCCCTCCACTTT.

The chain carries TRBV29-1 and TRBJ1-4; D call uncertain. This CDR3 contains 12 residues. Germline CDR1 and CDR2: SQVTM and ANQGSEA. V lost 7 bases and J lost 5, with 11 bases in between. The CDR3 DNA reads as TGCAGCGCCCGGGAGGAGAATGAAAAACTGTTTTTT. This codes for CSAREENEKLFF.

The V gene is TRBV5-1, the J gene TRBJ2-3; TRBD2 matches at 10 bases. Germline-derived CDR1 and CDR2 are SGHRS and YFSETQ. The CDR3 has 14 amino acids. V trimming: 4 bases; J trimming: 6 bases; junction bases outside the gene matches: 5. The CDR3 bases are TGCGCCAGCAGCAGCGGGGGGGCCTTGGATACGCAGTATTTT. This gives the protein CASSSGGALDTQYF.

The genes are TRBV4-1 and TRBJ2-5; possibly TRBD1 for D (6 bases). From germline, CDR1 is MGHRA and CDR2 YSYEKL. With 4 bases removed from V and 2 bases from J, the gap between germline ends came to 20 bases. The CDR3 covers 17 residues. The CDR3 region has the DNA TGCGCCAGCAGCCCGAAGACCTCAACAGGGATTCAAGAGACCCAGTACTTC. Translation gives CASSPKTSTGIQETQYF.

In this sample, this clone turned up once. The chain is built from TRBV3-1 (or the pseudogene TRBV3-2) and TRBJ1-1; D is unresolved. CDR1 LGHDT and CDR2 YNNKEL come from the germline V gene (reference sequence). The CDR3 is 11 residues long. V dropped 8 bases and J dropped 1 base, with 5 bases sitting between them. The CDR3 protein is CASGQNTEAFF. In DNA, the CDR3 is TGTGCCAGCGGGCAGAACACTGAAGCTTTCTTT.

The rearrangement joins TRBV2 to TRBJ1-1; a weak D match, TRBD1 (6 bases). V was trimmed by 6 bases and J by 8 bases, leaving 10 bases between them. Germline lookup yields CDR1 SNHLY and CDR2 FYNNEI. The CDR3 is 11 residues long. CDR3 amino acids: CASRGQTEAFF. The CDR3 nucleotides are TGTGCCAGCAGAGGACAGACGGAAGCTTTCTTT.

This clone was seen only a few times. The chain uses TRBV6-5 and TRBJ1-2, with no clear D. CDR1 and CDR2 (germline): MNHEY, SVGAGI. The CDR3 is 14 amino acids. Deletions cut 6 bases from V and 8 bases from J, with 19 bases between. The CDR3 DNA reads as TGTGCCAGCAGCCAAGCCACGGAGGCGGTGGGCTACACCTTC. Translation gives CASSQATEAVGYTF.

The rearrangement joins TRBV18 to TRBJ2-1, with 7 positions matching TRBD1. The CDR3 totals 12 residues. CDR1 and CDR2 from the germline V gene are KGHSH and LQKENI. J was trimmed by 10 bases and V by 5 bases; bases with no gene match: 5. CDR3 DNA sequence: TGTGCCAGCTCAGGACAGGCGAAAGAGCAGTTCTTC. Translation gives CASSGQAKEQFF.

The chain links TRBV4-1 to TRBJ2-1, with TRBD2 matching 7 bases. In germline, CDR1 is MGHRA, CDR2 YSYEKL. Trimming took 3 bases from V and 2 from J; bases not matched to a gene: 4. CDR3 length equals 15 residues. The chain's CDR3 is CASSQREGTYNEQFF. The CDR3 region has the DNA TGCGCCAGCAGCCAGAGGGAGGGGACCTACAATGAGCAGTTCTTC.

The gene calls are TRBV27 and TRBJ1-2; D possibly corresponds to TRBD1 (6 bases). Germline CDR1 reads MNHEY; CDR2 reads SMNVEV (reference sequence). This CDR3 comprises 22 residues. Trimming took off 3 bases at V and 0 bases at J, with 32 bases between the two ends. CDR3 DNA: TGTGCCAGCAGTTTCGCTCCCACAGGGAGGCGGGGGAAGGAGGGGGCTAACTATGGCTACACCTTC. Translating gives CASSFAPTGRRGKEGANYGYTF.